This TCR beta chain was retrieved from a study of blood T cells in healthy people across ages. Across the whole study: Template-switching capture recovered about one barcoded beta molecule per two T cells.

A second PCR, run for about 7 to 12 cycles, used a sample-barcoded 5' primer plus a J-beta primer mix. Unique molecular identifiers of 12 random nucleotides labeled each cDNA. Using its own MiXCR run on the 5' RACE reads, TCRdb lists one record per CDR3 protein. The table includes about 640,000 distinct CDR3 sequences, about 54% detected once. The table lists this clonotype with a count of one. Caucasian, healthy and from Russia, the donors were aged between about 6 and 100. For every donor, a draw yielded about 10 milliliters of peripheral blood. The germline gives CDR1 MGHRA, CDR2 YSYEKL. The CDR3 loop spans 16 amino acids. The V end was cut by 3 bases, the J end by 4 bases, with 16 bases between.

Sequencing input: blood. The rearrangement links TRBV4-1 to TRBJ2-1; a weak D match, TRBD2 (5 bases). The source of this sequence is a man aged 55 to 70 in good health. Here the CDR3 reads CASSQERGSKYNEQFF. The CDR3 nucleotides are TGCGCCAGCAGCCAGGAACGAGGGAGTAAGTACAATGAGCAGTTCTTC.